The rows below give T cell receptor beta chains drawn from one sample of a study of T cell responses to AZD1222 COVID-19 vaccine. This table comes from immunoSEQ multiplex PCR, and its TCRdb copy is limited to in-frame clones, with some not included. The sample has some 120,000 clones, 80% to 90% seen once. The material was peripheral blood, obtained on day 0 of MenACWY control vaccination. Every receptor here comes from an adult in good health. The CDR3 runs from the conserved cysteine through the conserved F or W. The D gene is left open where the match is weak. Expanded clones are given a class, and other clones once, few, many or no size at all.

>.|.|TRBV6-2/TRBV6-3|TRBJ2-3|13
CASSRRTADTQYF
TGTGCCAGCAGCCGGCGGACAGCGGATACGCAGTATTTT
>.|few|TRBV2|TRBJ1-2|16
CASTSGGRDLGYGYTF
TGTGCCAGCACGAGTGGGGGAAGGGACTTAGGCTATGGCTACACCTTC
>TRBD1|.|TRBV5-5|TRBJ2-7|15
CASSTQTGGYNEQYF
TGTGCCAGCAGCACGCAGACAGGGGGCTATAACGAGCAGTACTTC
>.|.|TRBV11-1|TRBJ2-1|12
CASSLGGSEQFF
TGTGCCAGCAGCTTAGGAGGTAGTGAGCAGTTCTTC
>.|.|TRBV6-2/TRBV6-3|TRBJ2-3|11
CASSNGGHQYF
TGTGCCAGCAGCAACGGGGGACACCAGTATTTT
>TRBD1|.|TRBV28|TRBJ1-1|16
CASSTRSDRGYTEAFF
TGTGCCAGCAGCACAAGATCGGACAGGGGGTACACTGAAGCTTTCTTT
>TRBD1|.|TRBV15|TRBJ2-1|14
CATSKDRGWDEQFF
TGTGCCACCAGCAAGGACAGGGGTTGGGATGAGCAGTTCTTC
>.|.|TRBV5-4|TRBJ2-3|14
CASSLEWDTDTQYF
TGTGCCAGCAGCTTGGAGTGGGACACAGATACGCAGTATTTT
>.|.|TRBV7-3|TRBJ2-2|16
CASSPGGPRPTGELFF
TGTGCCAGCAGCCCCGGGGGGCCTCGCCCCACCGGGGAGCTGTTTTTT
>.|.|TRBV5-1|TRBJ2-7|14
CASSFGPSPLEQYF
TGCGCCAGCAGCTTTGGGCCCTCACCCCTCGAGCAGTACTTC
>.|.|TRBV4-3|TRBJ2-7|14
CASSQGVGTYEQYF
TGCGCCAGCAGCCAAGGGGTCGGAACCTACGAGCAGTACTTC
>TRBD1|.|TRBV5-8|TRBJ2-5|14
CASSRGQPQETQYF
TGTGCCAGCAGCAGGGGACAGCCTCAAGAGACCCAGTACTTC
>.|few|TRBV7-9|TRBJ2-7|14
CASSLPAGSYEQYF
TGTGCCAGCAGCTTACCCGCGGGGAGCTACGAGCAGTACTTC
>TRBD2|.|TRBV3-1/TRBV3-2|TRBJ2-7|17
CASSRELGRGEGREQYF
TGTGCCAGCAGCCGTGAACTCGGGAGAGGGGAGGGACGCGAGCAGTACTTC
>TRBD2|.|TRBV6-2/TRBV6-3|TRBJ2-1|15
CASSPLAGGPNEQFF
TGTGCCAGCAGTCCACTAGCGGGGGGTCCCAATGAGCAGTTCTTC
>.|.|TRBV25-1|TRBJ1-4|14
CASSEGQWTEKLFF
TGTGCCAGCAGTGAAGGACAGTGGACGGAAAAACTGTTTTTT
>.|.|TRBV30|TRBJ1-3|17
CAWTPAMRRSSGNTIYF
TGTGCCTGGACCCCCGCGATGCGGCGGTCCTCTGGAAACACCATATATTTT
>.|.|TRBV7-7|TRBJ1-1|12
CASSILNTEAFF
TGTGCCAGCAGCATTTTGAACACTGAAGCTTTCTTT
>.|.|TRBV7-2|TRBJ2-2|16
CASSWTRGPNTGELFF
TGTGCCAGCAGCTGGACGCGGGGGCCCAACACCGGGGAGCTGTTTTTT
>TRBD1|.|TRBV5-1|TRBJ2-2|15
CASTYGTANTGELFF
TGCGCCAGCACCTATGGGACAGCGAACACCGGGGAGCTGTTTTTT
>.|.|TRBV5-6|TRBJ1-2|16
CASSRNDRPGSYGYTF
TGTGCCAGCAGCCGTAACGACAGGCCGGGGTCCTATGGCTACACCTTC
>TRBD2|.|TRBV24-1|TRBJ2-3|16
CATSVRGRGDSDTQYF
TGTGCCACCAGTGTCCGGGGGAGGGGAGATTCAGATACGCAGTATTTT
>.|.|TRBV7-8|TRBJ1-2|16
CASSPWTGLSPYGYTF
TGTGCCAGCTCCCCTTGGACGGGACTCTCCCCCTATGGCTACACCTTC
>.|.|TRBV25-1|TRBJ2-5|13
CASSVVGWETQYF
TGTGCCAGCAGTGTAGTCGGGTGGGAGACCCAGTACTTC
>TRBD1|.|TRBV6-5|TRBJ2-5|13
CASSYVGGETQYF
TGTGCCAGCAGTTACGTAGGGGGCGAGACCCAGTACTTC
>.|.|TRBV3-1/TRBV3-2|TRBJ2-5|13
CASSQDAPKTQYF
TGTGCCAGCAGCCAAGATGCCCCCAAGACCCAGTACTTC
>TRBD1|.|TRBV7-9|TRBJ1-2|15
CASSLVILRGHGYTF
TGTGCCAGCAGCTTAGTCATCTTAAGGGGGCATGGCTACACCTTC
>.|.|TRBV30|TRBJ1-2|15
CAWSSGIQAGYGYTF
TGTGCCTGGAGTTCAGGGATCCAAGCGGGGTATGGCTACACCTTC
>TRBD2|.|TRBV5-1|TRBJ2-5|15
CASSLGGTSEETQYF
TGCGCCAGCAGCTTGGGTGGGACTAGCGAGGAGACCCAGTACTTC
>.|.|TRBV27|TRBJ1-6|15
CASSSGVGADSPLHF
TGTGCCAGCAGTTCAGGGGTGGGGGCGGATTCACCCCTCCACTTT
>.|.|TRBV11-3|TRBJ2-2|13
CASRSANTGELFF
TGTGCCAGCAGGTCAGCGAACACCGGGGAGCTGTTTTTT
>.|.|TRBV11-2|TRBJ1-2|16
CASSPLGGASSSGYTF
TGTGCCAGCAGCCCCCTGGGGGGGGCCTCGAGCTCTGGCTACACCTTC
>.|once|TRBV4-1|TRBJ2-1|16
CASSQLTGRMGNEQFF
TGCGCCAGCAGCCAGTTGACAGGGAGGATGGGCAATGAGCAGTTCTTC
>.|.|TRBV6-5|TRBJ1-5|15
CASSTQGFSNQPQHF
TGTGCCAGCAGTACGCAGGGGTTTAGCAATCAGCCCCAGCATTTT
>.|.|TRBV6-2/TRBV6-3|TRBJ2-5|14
CASSYSGGEETQYF
TGTGCCAGCAGTTACTCCGGGGGCGAAGAGACCCAGTACTTC
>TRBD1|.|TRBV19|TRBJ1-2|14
CASIGQGRKNGYTF
TGTGCCAGTATAGGACAGGGTAGAAAGAATGGCTACACCTTC
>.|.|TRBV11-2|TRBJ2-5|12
CASSSDQETQYF
TGTGCCAGCAGCTCGGATCAAGAGACCCAGTACTTC
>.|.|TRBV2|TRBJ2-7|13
CASSRDAGYEQYF
TGTGCCAGCAGCCGGGACGCGGGCTACGAGCAGTACTTC
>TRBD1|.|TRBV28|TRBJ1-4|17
CASSWGQSLLTNEKLFF
TGTGCCAGCAGTTGGGGACAGTCTCTGCTGACTAATGAAAAACTGTTTTTT
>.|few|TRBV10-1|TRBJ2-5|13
CANPGTNQETQYF
TGCGCCAACCCCGGGACAAACCAAGAGACCCAGTACTTC
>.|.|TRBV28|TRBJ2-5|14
CASSSRGARETQYF
TGTGCCAGCAGTTCACGGGGGGCGCGGGAGACCCAGTACTTC
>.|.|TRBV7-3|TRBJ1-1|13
CASSRRGNTEAFF
TGTGCCAGCAGCCGGCGGGGAAACACTGAAGCTTTCTTT
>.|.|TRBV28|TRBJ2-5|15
CASSFRRAAQETQYF
TGTGCCAGCAGTTTCCGTCGGGCAGCCCAAGAGACCCAGTACTTC
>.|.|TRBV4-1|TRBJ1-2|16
CASGTGAVWDSYGYTF
TGCGCCAGCGGGACGGGGGCCGTGTGGGATTCCTATGGCTACACCTTC
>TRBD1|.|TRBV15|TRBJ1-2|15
CATSPPGAGGIGYTF
TGTGCCACCAGCCCACCCGGAGCAGGGGGTATTGGCTACACCTTC
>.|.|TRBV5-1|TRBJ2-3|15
CASSLDRSSTDTQYF
TGCGCCAGCAGCTTGGACAGGAGTAGCACAGATACGCAGTATTTT
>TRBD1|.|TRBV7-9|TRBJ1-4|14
CASSTLDRAEKLFF
TGTGCCAGCAGCACTCTAGACAGGGCTGAAAAACTGTTTTTT
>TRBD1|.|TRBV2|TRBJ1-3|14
CASSSRTGGNTIYF
TGTGCCAGCAGTTCCAGGACAGGGGGAAACACCATATATTTT
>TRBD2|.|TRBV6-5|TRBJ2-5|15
CASSVAGGVQETQYF
TGTGCCAGCAGCGTAGCGGGGGGGGTCCAAGAGACCCAGTACTTC
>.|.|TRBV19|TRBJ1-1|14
CASKFRGANTEAFF
TGTGCCAGTAAATTTCGGGGGGCTAACACTGAAGCTTTCTTT
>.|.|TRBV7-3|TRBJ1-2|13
CASSLNPGYGYTF
TGTGCCAGCAGCTTAAACCCAGGGTACGGCTACACCTTC
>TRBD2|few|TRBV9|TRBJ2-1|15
CASSVDSGGFDEQFF
TGTGCCAGCAGCGTAGATAGCGGGGGTTTCGATGAGCAGTTCTTC
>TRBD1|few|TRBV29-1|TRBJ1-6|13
CSVGLTGDSPLHF
TGCAGCGTTGGGCTGACAGGGGATTCACCCCTCCACTTT
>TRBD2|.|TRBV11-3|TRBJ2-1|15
CASSSGTSIYNEQFF
TGTGCCAGCAGCTCCGGGACTAGTATTTACAATGAGCAGTTCTTC
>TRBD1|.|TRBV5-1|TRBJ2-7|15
CASSLPGTGTYEQYF
TGCGCCAGCAGCTTGCCCGGGACAGGGACCTACGAGCAGTACTTC
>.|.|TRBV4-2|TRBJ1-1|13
CASSQGAGPEAFF
TGTGCCAGCAGCCAAGGAGCGGGACCTGAAGCTTTCTTT
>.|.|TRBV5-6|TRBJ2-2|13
CASSRQATGELFF
TGTGCCAGCAGCCGACAGGCCACCGGGGAGCTGTTTTTT
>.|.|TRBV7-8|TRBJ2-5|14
CASSLVQQQETQYF
TGTGCCAGCAGCTTGGTACAGCAGCAAGAGACCCAGTACTTC
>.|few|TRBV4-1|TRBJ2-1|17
CASSHPTGTSSLNEQFF
TGCGCCAGCAGCCACCCGACAGGCACTTCCTCCCTCAATGAGCAGTTCTTC